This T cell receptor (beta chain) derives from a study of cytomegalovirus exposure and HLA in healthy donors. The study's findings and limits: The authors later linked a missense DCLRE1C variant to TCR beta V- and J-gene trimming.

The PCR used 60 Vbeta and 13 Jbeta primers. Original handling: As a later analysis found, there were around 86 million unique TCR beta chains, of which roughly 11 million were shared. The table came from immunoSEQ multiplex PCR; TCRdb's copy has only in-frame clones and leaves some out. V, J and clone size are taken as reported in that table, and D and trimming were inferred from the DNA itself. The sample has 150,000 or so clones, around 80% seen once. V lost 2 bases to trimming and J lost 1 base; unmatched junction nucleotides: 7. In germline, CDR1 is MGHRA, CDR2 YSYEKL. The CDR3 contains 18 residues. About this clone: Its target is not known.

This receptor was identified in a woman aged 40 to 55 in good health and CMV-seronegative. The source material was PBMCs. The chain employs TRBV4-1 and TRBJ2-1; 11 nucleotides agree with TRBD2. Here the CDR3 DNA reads TGCGCCAGCAGCCAACAATTTTTAGCGGGAGGGTCCTACAATGAGCAGTTCTTC. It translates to CASSQQFLAGGSYNEQFF.